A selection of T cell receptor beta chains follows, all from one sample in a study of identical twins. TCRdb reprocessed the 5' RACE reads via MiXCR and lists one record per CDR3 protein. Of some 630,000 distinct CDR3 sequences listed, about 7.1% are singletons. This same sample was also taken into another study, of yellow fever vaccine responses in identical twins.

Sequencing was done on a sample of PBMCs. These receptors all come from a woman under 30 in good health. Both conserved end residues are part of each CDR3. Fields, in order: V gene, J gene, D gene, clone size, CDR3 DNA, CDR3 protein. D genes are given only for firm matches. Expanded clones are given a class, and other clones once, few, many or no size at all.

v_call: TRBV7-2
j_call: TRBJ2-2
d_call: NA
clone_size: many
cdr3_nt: TGTGCCAGCAGCTTAAGGGTGGGGCAGGGGAACACCGGGGAGCTGTTTTTT
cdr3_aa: CASSLRVGQGNTGELFF

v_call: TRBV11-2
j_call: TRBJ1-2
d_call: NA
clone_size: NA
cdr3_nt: TGTGCCAGCAGCTTAGAAATAGGGAACTATGGCTACACCTTC
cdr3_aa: CASSLEIGNYGYTF

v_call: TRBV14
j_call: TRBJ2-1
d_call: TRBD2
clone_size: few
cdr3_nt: TGTGCCAGCAGCCAGGAAGCGGGAGGGCCTCCGCCAAATGAGCAGTTCTTC
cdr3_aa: CASSQEAGGPPPNEQFF

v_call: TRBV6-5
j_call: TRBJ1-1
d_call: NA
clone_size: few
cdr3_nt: TGTGCCAGCAGTTACTCCGGGGCGGGGGGCACTGAAGCTTTCTTT
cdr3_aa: CASSYSGAGGTEAFF

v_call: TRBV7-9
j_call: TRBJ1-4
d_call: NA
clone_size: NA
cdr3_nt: TGTGCCAGCAGCGCACCTGCCGGGTCCAGGGATGAAAAACTGTTTTTT
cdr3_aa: CASSAPAGSRDEKLFF

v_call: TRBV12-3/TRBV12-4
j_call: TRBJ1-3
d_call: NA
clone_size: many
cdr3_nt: TGTGCCAGCAGTTATCGACGGGACTCTGGAAACACCATATATTTT
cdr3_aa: CASSYRRDSGNTIYF

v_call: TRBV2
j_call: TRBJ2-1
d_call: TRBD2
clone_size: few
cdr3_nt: TGTGCCAGCAGGAAAGCGGGAGGGCCGCTCTACAATGAGCAGTTCTTC
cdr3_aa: CASRKAGGPLYNEQFF

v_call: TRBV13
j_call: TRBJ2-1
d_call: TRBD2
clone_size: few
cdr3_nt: TGTGCCAGCAGTTACCGACTAGCGGGAGGCCGAATGAGTTATGAGCAGTTCTTC
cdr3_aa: CASSYRLAGGRMSYEQFF

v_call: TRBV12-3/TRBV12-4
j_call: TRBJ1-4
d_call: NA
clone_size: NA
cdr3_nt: TGTGCCAGCTCTGCGGGGGGGGAGACAGATGAAAAACTGTTTTTT
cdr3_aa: CASSAGGETDEKLFF

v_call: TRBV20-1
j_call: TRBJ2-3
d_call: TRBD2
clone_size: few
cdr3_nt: TGCAGTGCCTATAGCGGGAGTTTGGATACGCAGTATTTT
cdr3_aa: CSAYSGSLDTQYF

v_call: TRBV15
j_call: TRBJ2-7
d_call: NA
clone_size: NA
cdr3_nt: TGTGCCACCAGCAGGGTCAGGGAGAGCGAGCAGTACTTC
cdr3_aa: CATSRVRESEQYF

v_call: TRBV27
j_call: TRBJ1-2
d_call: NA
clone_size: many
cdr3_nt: TGTGCCAGCAGAATCCCCGACGGGGGGAGGAACTATGGCTACACCTTC
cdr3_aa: CASRIPDGGRNYGYTF

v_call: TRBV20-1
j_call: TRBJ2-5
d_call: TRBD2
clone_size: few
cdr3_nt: TGCAGTGCGCCCACCGGGGGGGATCGCGGGACCCAGTACTTC
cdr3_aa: CSAPTGGDRGTQYF

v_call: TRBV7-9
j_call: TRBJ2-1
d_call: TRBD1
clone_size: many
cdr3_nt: TGTGCCAGCAGCTTACGGGACAGGGAATACAATGAGCAGTTCTTC
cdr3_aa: CASSLRDREYNEQFF

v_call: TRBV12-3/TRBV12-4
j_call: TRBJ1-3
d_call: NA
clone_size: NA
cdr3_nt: TGTGCCAGCAGGCTGGAGAGGGACACCATATATTTT
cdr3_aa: CASRLERDTIYF

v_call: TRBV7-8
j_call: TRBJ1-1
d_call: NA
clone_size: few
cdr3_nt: TGTGCCAGCAGCTTGTTGAGGGCCCCAACGGGTGAAGCTTTCTTT
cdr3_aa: CASSLLRAPTGEAFF

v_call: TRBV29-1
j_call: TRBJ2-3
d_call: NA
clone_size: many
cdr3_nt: TGCAGCGTGGCGGACAGAGCCAACACAGATACGCAGTATTTT
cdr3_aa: CSVADRANTDTQYF

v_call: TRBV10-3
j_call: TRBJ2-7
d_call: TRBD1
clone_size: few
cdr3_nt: TGTGCCATCAGCCCCCCACCGGGACAGGGGACATACGAGCAGTACTTC
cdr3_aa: CAISPPPGQGTYEQYF

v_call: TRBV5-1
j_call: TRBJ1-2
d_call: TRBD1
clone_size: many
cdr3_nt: TGCGCCAGCAGCTTGGGGACAGGGGATGGCTACACCTTC
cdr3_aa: CASSLGTGDGYTF

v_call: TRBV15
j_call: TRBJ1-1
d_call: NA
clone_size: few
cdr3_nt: TGTGCCACCAGCAGAGATCAGGTCTCAAAAAACACTGAAGCTTTCTTT
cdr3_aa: CATSRDQVSKNTEAFF

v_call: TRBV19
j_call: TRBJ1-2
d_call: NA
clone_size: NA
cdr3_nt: TGTGCCAGTAGTATAGTCTCAGCTAACTATGGCTACACCTTC
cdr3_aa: CASSIVSANYGYTF

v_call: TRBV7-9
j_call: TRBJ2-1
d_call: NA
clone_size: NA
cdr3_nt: TGTGCCAGCAGCACACAACACTTAAGGGGCCACTACAATGAGCAGTTCTTC
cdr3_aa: CASSTQHLRGHYNEQFF

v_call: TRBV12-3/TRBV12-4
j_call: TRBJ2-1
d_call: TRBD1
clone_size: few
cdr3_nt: TGTGCCAGCAGCCCCGGGACAGGGGTGGGCAATGAGCAGTTCTTC
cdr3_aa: CASSPGTGVGNEQFF

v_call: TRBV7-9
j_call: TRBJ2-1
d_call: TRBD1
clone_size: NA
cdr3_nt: TGTGCCAGCAGCCGACCGGGACAGATTTACAATGAGCAGTTCTTC
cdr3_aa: CASSRPGQIYNEQFF

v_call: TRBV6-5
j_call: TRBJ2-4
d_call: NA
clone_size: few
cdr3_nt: TGTGCCAGCAGTTATACAGGGGCCGGCGGGGGCATTCAGTACTTC
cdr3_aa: CASSYTGAGGGIQYF

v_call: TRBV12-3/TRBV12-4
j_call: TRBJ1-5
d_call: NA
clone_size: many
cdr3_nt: TGTGCCAGCAGTCGCCCGGGTGTTGGCAATCAGCCCCAGCATTTT
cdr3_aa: CASSRPGVGNQPQHF

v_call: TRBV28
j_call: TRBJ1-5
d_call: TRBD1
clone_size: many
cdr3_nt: TGTGCCAGCAGTTACAGGGGGCTTAGCAATCAGCCCCAGCATTTT
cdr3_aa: CASSYRGLSNQPQHF

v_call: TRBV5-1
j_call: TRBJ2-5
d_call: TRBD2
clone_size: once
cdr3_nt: TGCGCCAGCAGCTTGGGACTAGCGGGTGACTTCCAAGAGACCCAGTACTTC
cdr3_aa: CASSLGLAGDFQETQYF

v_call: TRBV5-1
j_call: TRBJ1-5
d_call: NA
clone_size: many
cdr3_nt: TGCGCCAGCAGCTTGGAGGGGCAACCCATCCAGCCCCAGCATTTT
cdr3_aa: CASSLEGQPIQPQHF

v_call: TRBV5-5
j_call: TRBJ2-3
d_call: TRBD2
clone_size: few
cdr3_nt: TGTGCCAGCAGCTTGTGGGAAGAGCGGGAGTATGAAGATACGCAGTATTTT
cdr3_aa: CASSLWEEREYEDTQYF

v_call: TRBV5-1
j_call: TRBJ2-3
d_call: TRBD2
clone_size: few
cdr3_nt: TGCGCCAGCAGCGTAGCGGGGGGGCCATGGGATACGCAGTATTTT
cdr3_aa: CASSVAGGPWDTQYF

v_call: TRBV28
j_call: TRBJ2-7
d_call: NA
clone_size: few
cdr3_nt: TGTGCCAGCAGTTTAACGGGTAACTACGAGCAGTACTTC
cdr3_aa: CASSLTGNYEQYF

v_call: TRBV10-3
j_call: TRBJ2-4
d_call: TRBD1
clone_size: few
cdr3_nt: TGTGCCATCAGGCAAACAGGGGGCATGCAGTACTTC
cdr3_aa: CAIRQTGGMQYF

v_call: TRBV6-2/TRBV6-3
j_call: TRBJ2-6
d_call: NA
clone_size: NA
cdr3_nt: TGTGCCAGCAGTTACTCGACGTGGATGAACGGAGGCTCTGGGGCCAACGTCCTGACTTTC
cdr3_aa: CASSYSTWMNGGSGANVLTF

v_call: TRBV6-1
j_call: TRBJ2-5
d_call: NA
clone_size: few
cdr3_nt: TGTGCCAGCAGGTTCCGAGGTCGAGAGACCCAGTACTTC
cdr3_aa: CASRFRGRETQYF

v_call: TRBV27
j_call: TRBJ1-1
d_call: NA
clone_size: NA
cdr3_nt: TGTGCCAGCAGATACGGGGGCGGGACATGGAACACTGAAGCTTTCTTT
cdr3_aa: CASRYGGGTWNTEAFF

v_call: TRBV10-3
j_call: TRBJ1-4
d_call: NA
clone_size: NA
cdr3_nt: TGTGCCATCAGTGAGTCGAGTGGCGGAACTAATGAAAAACTGTTTTTT
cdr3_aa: CAISESSGGTNEKLFF

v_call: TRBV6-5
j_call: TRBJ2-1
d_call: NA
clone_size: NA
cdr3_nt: TGTGCCAGCAGTTACTCGAAAGATGAGCAGTTCTTC
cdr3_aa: CASSYSKDEQFF